One sample yielded the 20 T cell receptor beta chains listed below, sequenced in a study of blood T cell repertoires in COVID-19. Here immunoSEQ multiplex PCR was the method, and the copy in TCRdb shows in-frame clones only, minus some. The sample carries tens of thousands of clones, about 86% recorded once. The sequencing sample was made of peripheral blood. These receptors originate from a man between 50 and 59 years old in a cohort sampled during active COVID-19.

The chain recombines TRBV5-4 with TRBJ1-4; 9 nucleotides agree with TRBD1. Germline CDR1 reads SGHNT; CDR2 reads YYREEE (reference sequence). The V gene end was trimmed by 3 bases and the J gene end by 5 bases; junction bases not matched to a gene: 5. CDR3 length: 15 amino acids. The DNA of the CDR3 is TGTGCCAGCAGCTCCCGGACAGGGGAGAATGAAAAACTGTTTTTT. Amino acids: CASSSRTGENEKLFF. The entire variable domain, with the rest obtained from reference TRBV5-4 and TRBJ1-4, is as follows: ETGVTQSPTHLIKTRGQQVTLRCSSQSGHNTVSWYQQALGQGPQFIFQYYREEENGRGNFPPRFSGLQFPNYSSELNVNALELDDSALYLCASSSRTGENEKLFFGSGTQLSVL.

V gene TRBV29-1 combines with J gene TRBJ1-2; 8 bases match TRBD1. Trimming took 6 bases from V and 8 from J; bases not matched to a gene: 11. The CDR3 has 13 amino acids. CDR1 and CDR2 (germline): SQVTM, ANQGSEA. The CDR3 coding sequence is TGCAGCGTCGACGACAGGGGCGTAAAGGGCTACACCTTC. It yields the protein CSVDDRGVKGYTF. Full variable domain (remainder filled in from reference TRBV29-1 and TRBJ1-2): SAVISQKPSRDICQRGTSLTIQCQVDSQVTMMFWYRQQPGQSLTLIATANQGSEATYESGFVIDKFPISRPNLTFSTLTVSNMSPEDSSIYLCSVDDRGVKGYTFGSGTRLTVV.

This sequence joins TRBV9 and TRBJ2-7; tentative D call: TRBD2 (6 bases). Germline CDR1 is SGDLS and CDR2 is YYNGEE. V lost 0 bases and J 4 bases, leaving 14 bases between the germline ends. The CDR3 runs to 15 residues. The CDR3 loop reads CASSVGGTGTYEQYF. DNA for the CDR3: TGTGCCAGCAGCGTAGGCGGGACGGGGACGTACGAGCAGTACTTC.

The CDR3, as DNA: TGTGCCAGCAGCTTAAAACAGGGGGCGGGCTACACCTTC. Protein sequence: CASSLKQGAGYTF. The chain links TRBV7-9 to TRBJ1-2, with TRBD1 matching 9 bases. Germline CDR1 SEHNR, CDR2 FQNEAQ (reference sequence). The length of the CDR3 is 13 residues. V gave up 2 bases and J gave up 8 bases; unmatched junction bases: 3. The full variable domain, with the rest looked up from reference TRBV7-9 and TRBJ1-2, is DTGVSQNPRHKITKRGQNVTFRCDPISEHNRLYWYRQTLGQGPEFLTYFQNEAQLEKSRLLSDRFSAERPKGSFSTLEIQRTEQGDSAMYLCASSLKQGAGYTFGSGTRLTVV.

This clone was seen once. This chain uses TRBV9 with TRBJ2-5, with TRBD2 identical over 9 bases. The CDR3 has 16 amino acids. Trimming took 4 bases from V and 5 from J; bases not matched to a gene: 12. The germline V gene encodes CDR1 SGDLS and CDR2 YYNGEE. In DNA, the CDR3 is TGTGCCAGCAGCTTAGCTGGCGGGGGGGCCGTGGAGACCCAGTACTTC. Translation gives CASSLAGGGAVETQYF.

This clone was seen a few times. The chain carries TRBV11-3 and TRBJ2-7; 7 bases align to TRBD1. Germline V gene lookup returns CDR1 SGHNT and CDR2 YENEEA. V shed 5 bases, J shed 2 bases, and the junction held 6 bases outside the gene matches. There are 14 residues in the CDR3. The chain's CDR3 is CASSATGNTYEQYF. The CDR3 region has the DNA TGTGCCAGCAGCGCGACAGGGAACACCTACGAGCAGTACTTC.

The gene calls are TRBV5-1 and TRBJ2-1; D remains ambiguous. This CDR3 has 14 residues. V lost 2 bases to trimming and J lost 7 bases, with 13 bases between them. Germline V gene sequence: CDR1 SGHRS, CDR2 YFSETQ. The CDR3 DNA is TGCGCCAGCAGCTTTACAGTTAAAGGTAATGAGCAGTTCTTC. Amino acid sequence: CASSFTVKGNEQFF. Looking up the rest from reference TRBV5-1 and TRBJ2-1 gives the full variable domain: KAGVTQTPRYLIKTRGQQVTLSCSPISGHRSVSWYQQTPGQGLQFLFEYFSETQRNKGNFPGRFSGRQFSNSRSEMNVSTLELGDSALYLCASSFTVKGNEQFFGPGTRLTVL.

This chain joins TRBV7-8 and TRBJ2-7, with 7 nucleotides matching TRBD2. Looked up from germline, CDR1 is SGHVS and CDR2 is FQNEAQ. V lost 1 base, J lost 2 bases, and 2 bases stayed unmatched. The CDR3 is 14 amino acids. CDR3 residues: CASSLGGGTYEQYV. CDR3 in DNA: TGTGCCAGCAGCTTAGGCGGGGGAACCTACGAGCAGTACGTC.

The CDR3 DNA reads TGTGCCAGCAACGGGGGAACTGAAGCTTTCTTT. Translated: CASNGGTEAFF. This chain joins TRBV7-9 and TRBJ1-1; D might be TRBD1 (5 bases). Germline V lookup: CDR1 SEHNR, CDR2 FQNEAQ (reference sequence). V lost 7 bases, J lost 5 bases, and 8 bases lay in between. CDR3 length equals 11 residues.

The chain has TRBV3-1 (or the pseudogene TRBV3-2) and TRBJ1-4, with 7 bases identical to TRBD1. V was clipped by 6 bases and J by 9 bases; unmatched bases: 7. The CDR3 sequence is 13 residues long. Per germline, CDR1 LGHDT and CDR2 YNNKEL (reference sequence). CDR3 region: CASRVGGGQKLFF. The CDR3 DNA sequence: TGTGCCAGCAGGGTCGGAGGGGGCCAAAAACTGTTTTTT.

The chain employs TRBV5-8 and TRBJ2-5, with TRBD1 as a possible D gene (6 bases). The germline CDR1 and CDR2 sequences are SGHTS and YDEGEE. The CDR3 runs 15 residues. V was pared by 3 bases and J by 2 bases, with 14 bases between. This chain's CDR3 is CASSSDRTAQETQYF. The CDR3 region has the DNA TGTGCCAGCAGCTCGGATAGGACAGCTCAAGAGACCCAGTACTTC.

V is TRBV21-1 and J is TRBJ1-3. TRBV21-1 is deemed a pseudogene. The CDR3 is made up of 16 amino acids. CDR3 sequence: CASSKGGTLSGNTIYF. CDR3 nucleotide sequence: TGTGCCAGCAGCAAAGGAGGCACTCTCTCTGGAAACACCATATATTTT.

The chain joins TRBV11-3 to TRBJ2-3; 12 bases are a match to TRBD2. The CDR3 sequence is 19 residues long. Germline V lookup: CDR1 SGHNT, CDR2 YENEEA. V dropped 4 bases and J dropped 2; count of bases not matched to a gene: 13. CDR3 coding DNA: TGTGCCAGCAGCTCCTCGGTTTGGGCTAGCGGGGGGGTCACAGATACGCAGTATTTT. The encoded protein is CASSSSVWASGGVTDTQYF.

To note about this clone: Germline and junction disagree at one end, which may indicate a read error. The same CDR3 can be traced to other DNA sequences in this sample. The CDR3 DNA follows: TGTGCCAGCAGTTTAGACGGACAGGGGTACACTGAGGCTTTCTTT. Translating gives CASSLDGQGYTEAFF. The genes are TRBV27 and TRBJ1-1; 9 bases fit TRBD1. The germline V gene encodes CDR1 MNHEY and CDR2 SMNVEV (reference sequence). This CDR3 has 15 amino acids.

The chain joins TRBV4-3 to TRBJ2-2, with 8 positions matching TRBD1. The V gene end was trimmed by 0 bases and the J gene end by 6 bases; junction bases not matched to a gene: 9. Germline assignment: CDR1 LGHNA and CDR2 YSLEER. The CDR3 is 17 amino acids. The CDR3 here is CASSQEVARGRAGELFF. The CDR3 region has the DNA TGCGCCAGCAGCCAAGAGGTGGCCAGGGGGCGAGCCGGGGAGCTGTTTTTT.

This chain links TRBV7-3 with TRBJ2-1, with 9 bases fitting TRBD1. This CDR3 contains 14 residues. Germline CDR1 reads SGHTA; CDR2 reads FQGTGA. Trimming cost V 8 bases and J 8 bases; bases outside gene matches: 10. CDR3 nucleotide sequence: TGTGCCAGCCGCCCCGGACAGGGGTGGGATGAGCAGTTCTTC. Translation gives CASRPGQGWDEQFF.

The chain couples TRBV6-4 to TRBJ2-7, with TRBD2 matching 12 bases. The CDR3 contains 17 residues. The V segment lost 2 bases and the J segment 1 base; nucleotides outside the gene matches: 6. Per the germline V gene, CDR1 is MRHNA and CDR2 is SNTAGT. CDR3 DNA sequence: TGTGCCAGCAGTGACCCGAGACTAGCGGGAGATTCCTACGAGCAGTACGTC. Protein product: CASSDPRLAGDSYEQYV.

The chain joins TRBV4-3 to TRBJ2-5, with 8 bases that match TRBD1. The V gene end was trimmed by 4 bases and the J gene end by 1 base; junction bases not matched to a gene: 8. Germline lookup yields CDR1 LGHNA and CDR2 YSLEER. This CDR3 comprises 16 residues. This CDR3 is CASSPRWTGPQETQYF. The CDR3 nucleotides are TGCGCCAGCAGCCCCCGGTGGACAGGGCCCCAAGAGACCCAGTACTTC.

There are a few counts of this clone. The V gene is TRBV6-2 or TRBV6-3, the J gene TRBJ2-7; D possibly corresponds to TRBD2 (7 bases). Germline V gives CDR1 MNHEY, CDR2 SVGEGT. V lost 2 bases and J 0 bases, leaving 20 bases between the germline ends. This CDR3 is built from 18 residues. The CDR3 DNA follows: TGTGCCAGCAGTTACCGGCGGGGGCTACGATCCGACTCCTACGAGCAGTACTTC. Translating gives CASSYRRGLRSDSYEQYF.

The sample holds a few counts of this clone. An end of the junction does not agree with germline; a read error may underlie this. The CDR3 region has the DNA TGTGCTAGCAGCTTGAGAGCCACCGGGGAGCTGTTTTTT. It translates to CASSLRATGELFF. The V gene is TRBV7-7, the J gene TRBJ2-2, with D uncertain. The CDR3 has 13 amino acids. Per the germline V gene, CDR1 is SSHAT and CDR2 is FNYEAQ (reference sequence). Full variable domain (outside the CDR3, taken from reference TRBV7-7 and TRBJ2-2): GAGVSQSPRYKVTKRGQDVTLRCDPISSHATLYWYQQALGQGPEFLTYFNYEAQPDKSGLPSDRFSAERPEGSISTLTIQRTEQRDSAMYRCASSLRATGELFFGEGSRLTVL.